The 20 T cell receptor beta chains presented below share a single source sample, sequenced in a study of blood T cell repertoires in COVID-19. TCRdb keeps only in-frame clones here, not all; method: immunoSEQ multiplex PCR. The sample lists about 140,000 clones; roughly 86% were seen once. Sequencing was done on a sample of peripheral blood. These receptors were taken from a man between 65 and 80 years old with acute or convalescent COVID-19.

The V gene is TRBV2, the J gene TRBJ2-5, with 9 bases matching TRBD1. V shed 3 bases, J shed 2 bases, and the junction held 4 bases outside the gene matches. Per the germline V gene, CDR1 is SNHLY and CDR2 is FYNNEI. The CDR3 is 15 residues long. CDR3 in DNA: TGTGCCAGCAGTGAGGGACAGGGAGCACAAGAGACCCAGTACTTC. It codes for CASSEGQGAQETQYF.

J is TRBJ2-1 and V is TRBV10-3; 9 bases match TRBD2. This CDR3 comprises 16 residues. V was pared by 6 bases and J by 2 bases, with 8 bases of the junction left unmatched. Germline CDR1 and CDR2: ENHRY and SYGVKD. CDR3 sequence: CAIRPLAGGTYNEQFF. The CDR3 region has the DNA TGTGCCATCAGACCGCTTGCGGGAGGGACCTACAATGAGCAGTTCTTC.

The V and J genes are TRBV19 and TRBJ2-1; 9 bases are a match to TRBD2. Germline V gene data show CDR1 as LNHDA and CDR2 as SQIVND (reference sequence). The CDR3 consists of 16 residues. V dropped 5 bases and J dropped 5; count of bases not matched to a gene: 10. In DNA form, the CDR3 reads TGTGCCAGTAGTTTCCAAACTAGCGGGTTTAACAATGAGCAGTTCTTC. This sequence encodes CASSFQTSGFNNEQFF. The full variable domain, with the rest looked up from reference TRBV19 and TRBJ2-1, is DGGITQSPKYLFRKEGQNVTLSCEQNLNHDAMYWYRQDPGQGLRLIYYSQIVNDFQKGDIAEGYSVSREKKESFPLTVTSAQKNPTAFYLCASSFQTSGFNNEQFFGPGTRLTVL.

This chain joins TRBV6-5 and TRBJ2-7, with a weak D call TRBD1 (5 bases). V gave up 4 bases and J gave up 2 bases, with 9 bases separating them. Germline CDR1 reads MNHEY; CDR2 reads SVGAGI. The CDR3 has 13 amino acids. The CDR3 DNA reads TGTGCCAGCAGTTCTCGACAGACCTACGAGCAGTACTTC. Residues: CASSSRQTYEQYF.

The chain uses TRBV28 and TRBJ1-1; TRBD1 matches at 8 bases. J gave up 5 bases and V 5 bases, and 7 bases lay outside the gene matches. Germline V gene sequence: CDR1 MDHEN, CDR2 SYDVKM. The CDR3 has 14 amino acids. The CDR3 sequence is CASSVHRGRTEAFF. The CDR3 bases are TGTGCCAGCAGTGTTCACAGGGGGAGGACTGAAGCTTTCTTT.

Only one count was recorded for this clone. The chain employs TRBV18 and TRBJ1-1; D gene unclear. This CDR3 has 13 residues. Germline loops: CDR1 KGHSH, CDR2 LQKENI. V dropped 5 bases and J dropped 3 bases, with 10 bases sitting between them. The CDR3 region is CASSRGEDTEAFF. The CDR3 bases are TGTGCCAGCTCAAGAGGCGAGGACACTGAAGCTTTCTTT.

The genes are TRBV12-3 or TRBV12-4 and TRBJ1-6; D is perhaps TRBD1 (6 bases). CDR3 length: 13 amino acids. V was clipped by 5 bases and J by 7 bases, with 9 bases between them. CDR3 in DNA: TGTGCCAGCAGTCAGGGGATGAATTCACCCCTCCACTTT. Amino acid sequence: CASSQGMNSPLHF.

This CDR3 reads CASSLDRAEAFF. The CDR3 nucleotides are TGTGCCAGCAGCCTAGACAGGGCTGAAGCTTTCTTT. J is TRBJ1-1 and V is TRBV2; 7 bases agree with TRBD1. Germline V gives CDR1 SNHLY, CDR2 FYNNEI. V was clipped by 6 bases and J by 6 bases; unmatched bases: 4. CDR3 length: 12 residues.

This clone appeared once. The V gene is TRBV27, the J gene TRBJ2-3, with D possibly TRBD2 on 6 matching bases. The CDR3 is made up of 13 amino acids. The V gene lost 5 bases and the J gene lost 2 bases, with 8 bases spanning the gap. In germline, CDR1 is MNHEY, CDR2 SMNVEV (reference sequence). In nucleotides, the CDR3 is TGTGCCAGCAGTCGGGGGAACACAGATACGCAGTATTTT. This gives the protein CASSRGNTDTQYF.

V is TRBV25-1 and J is TRBJ2-2, with D possibly matching TRBD2 (5 bases). The CDR3 extends over 15 amino acids. Germline CDR1 and CDR2: MGHDK and SYGVNS. With 3 bases removed from V and 0 bases from J, the gap between germline ends came to 8 bases. DNA of the CDR3: TGTGCCAGCAGTGATCCCGGGGCGAACACCGGGGAGCTGTTTTTT. The encoded protein is CASSDPGANTGELFF.

This clone was observed once. The chain joins TRBV7-9 to TRBJ2-5, with 9 bases identical to TRBD2. The J segment lost 2 bases and the V segment lost 5 bases, leaving 6 bases of the junction unmatched. Per the germline V gene, CDR1 is SEHNR and CDR2 is FQNEAQ (reference sequence). CDR3 length equals 15 residues. DNA of the CDR3: TGTGCCAGCAGCCGCTGGACTAGCGAACAAGAGACCCAGTACTTC. This codes for CASSRWTSEQETQYF.

This chain links TRBV24-1 with TRBJ2-6, with D possibly being TRBD2 (6 bases). V shed 5 bases and J shed 3 bases, with 13 bases lying between them. There are 16 residues in the CDR3. From germline, CDR1 is KGHDR and CDR2 SFDVKD. The CDR3 is CATSGGVVGGANVLTF. CDR3 nucleotide sequence: TGTGCCACCAGTGGGGGGGTGGTCGGTGGGGCCAACGTCCTGACTTTC.

A remark on this clone: At the DNA level, this CDR3 is encoded by other sequences in the same sample as well. The chain joins TRBV12-3 or TRBV12-4 to TRBJ2-7; 7 positions agree with TRBD1. Unmatched junction bases numbered 4, after V lost 5 bases and J lost 3 bases. This CDR3 contains 13 residues. The CDR3 nucleotides read TGTGCCAGCAGTCGGACAGGAAACTACGAGCAGTACTTC. Its translation: CASSRTGNYEQYF.

The V and J genes are TRBV7-9 and TRBJ2-7, with 8 bases fitting TRBD2. V was pared by 5 bases and J by 5 bases, with 20 bases of the junction left unmatched. From germline, CDR1 is SEHNR and CDR2 FQNEAQ (reference sequence). The CDR3 is 18 amino acids. DNA of the CDR3: TGTGCCAGCAGCCCGCCGCGGGTAGCGGGGACCGCCTTGAACGAGCAGTACTTC. Encoded protein: CASSPPRVAGTALNEQYF.

V is TRBV5-1 and J is TRBJ1-2; tentative D call: TRBD1 (6 bases). Per germline, CDR1 SGHRS and CDR2 YFSETQ. The V and J ends lost 3 bases and 4 bases respectively, with 13 bases between them. This CDR3 has 14 residues. The chain's CDR3 is CASSWGGQPYGYTF. CDR3 DNA: TGCGCCAGCAGCTGGGGGGGGCAGCCCTATGGCTACACCTTC.

The chain joins TRBV5-1 to TRBJ2-2; no firm D call. The CDR3 runs to 15 residues. V was clipped by 0 bases and J by 2 bases, with 8 bases between them. CDR1 is SGHRS and CDR2 is YFSETQ in the germline V gene. The CDR3 is CASSLVPGNTGELFF. CDR3 coding DNA: TGCGCCAGCAGCTTGGTGCCAGGAAACACCGGGGAGCTGTTTTTT.

The rearrangement joins TRBV1 to TRBJ1-5; the D call TRBD1 from the table was never checked on the DNA. TRBV1 is reported as a pseudogene. The CDR3 spans 20 residues. CDR3 amino acids: CTSSQEETGLRFDSNQPQHF. The CDR3 nucleotides are TGCACCAGCAGCCAAGAAGAAACAGGATTACGCTTCGATAGCAATCAGCCCCAGCATTTT.

This clone was seen only once. V is TRBV10-1 and J is TRBJ2-3; D may be TRBD2 (5 bases). V dropped 0 bases and J dropped 0 bases, with 10 bases sitting between them. The CDR3 length is 16 residues. Germline V gives CDR1 WNHNN, CDR2 SYGVQD (reference sequence). The CDR3 nucleotides are TGCGCCAGCAGTGAGTCAGGGAGTTCTAGCACAGATACGCAGTATTTT. Protein product: CASSESGSSSTDTQYF.

The chain employs TRBV9 and TRBJ1-2, with D possibly TRBD1 on 5 matching bases. V lost 0 bases and J 3 bases, leaving 12 bases between the germline ends. The CDR3 is 15 residues long. The V gene's germline CDR1 is SGDLS and CDR2 YYNGEE. The CDR3 DNA reads as TGTGCCAGCAGCGTAGATCAGGGCGCGCACTATGGCTACACCTTC. Translation: CASSVDQGAHYGYTF.

The chain has TRBV28 and TRBJ1-2, with 7 bases that match TRBD1. The CDR3 length is 14 residues. Unmatched junction bases numbered 4, after V lost 5 bases and J lost 1 base. Germline V CDR1 and CDR2: MDHEN, SYDVKM. The CDR3 nucleotides are TGTGCCAGCAGTGGGAACAGGGGTAACTATGGCTACACCTTC. As protein: CASSGNRGNYGYTF.